These 2 T cell receptor beta chains were sequenced from one sample in a study of regulatory T cells in long-lasting Graves disease (dated by TCRdb to about 2021). Libraries came from multiplex PCR. The data were produced on an Illumina HiSeq 4000. iRepertoire HTBI primers and Arm-PCR amplification of CDR3 regions were used to construct TCR beta libraries. TCRdb cleaned the public reads at Q25 with fastp, built clones with MiXCR and kept in-frame beta chains. CDR3 protein duplicates are merged, each entry listing the most common genes and DNA. The table for this sample lists roughly 420,000 distinct CDR3 sequences; 16% of them were counted only once. The leading ten clones occupy about a quarter of the sample. The sample's time point, from its label and the paper: newly diagnosed GD, antithyroid drugs for less than 3 months. For both TCR sequencing and RNA sequencing, RNA was extracted from PBMCs in TRIzol.

A further study also used this sample, focusing on T cells in Graves' hyperthyroidism and ophthalmopathy.

Sample: peripheral blood mononuclear cells (PBMCs), taken at new diagnosis, from a patient treated with antithyroid drugs. The receptors stem from a woman younger than 35 with Graves disease. Donor details come from another sample of the same person, matched by shared clones.

This clonotype was found many times. The chain has TRBV7-3 and TRBJ2-1; 9 bases agree with TRBD1. V lost 5 bases to trimming and J lost 3 bases; unmatched junction nucleotides: 5. The CDR3 consists of 15 residues. CDR1 is SGHTA and CDR2 is FQGTGA in the germline V gene. CDR3 protein: CASSHGTGIYNEQFF. As DNA, the CDR3 is TGTGCCAGCAGCCACGGGACAGGGATCTACAATGAGCAGTTCTTC.

This clonotype has ten or more counts. The chain is built from TRBV6-1 and TRBJ2-7; 7 positions agree with TRBD2. Germline assignment: CDR1 MNHNS and CDR2 SASEGT. CDR3 length: 14 residues. V trimming: 5 bases; J trimming: 3 bases; junction bases outside the gene matches: 7. Written as DNA, the CDR3 is TGTGCCAGCAGTACCGGGGTAGCGGGCTACGAGCAGTACTTC. The encoded protein is CASSTGVAGYEQYF.